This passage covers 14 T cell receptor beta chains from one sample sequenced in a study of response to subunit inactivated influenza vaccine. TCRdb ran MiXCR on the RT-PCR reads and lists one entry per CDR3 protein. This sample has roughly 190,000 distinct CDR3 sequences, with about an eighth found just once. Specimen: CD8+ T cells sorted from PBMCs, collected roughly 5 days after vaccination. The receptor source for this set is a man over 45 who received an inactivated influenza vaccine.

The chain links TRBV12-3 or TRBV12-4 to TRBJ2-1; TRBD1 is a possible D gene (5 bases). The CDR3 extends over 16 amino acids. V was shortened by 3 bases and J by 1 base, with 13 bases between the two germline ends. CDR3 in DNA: TGTGCCAGCAGTTTCTATCCAGGGTCATCCTACAATGAGCAGTTCTTC. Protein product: CASSFYPGSSYNEQFF.

The CDR3 sequence is CASNHPGTGKSGYTYNEQFF. The DNA for the CDR3 is TGTGCCAGCAATCATCCCGGGACAGGGAAATCTGGATACACTTACAATGAGCAGTTCTTC. The chain combines TRBV6-2 or TRBV6-3 with TRBJ2-1, with 9 bases that match TRBD1. Trimming cost V 7 bases and J 4 bases; bases outside gene matches: 23. The CDR3 length is 20 residues. Looked up from germline, CDR1 is MNHEY and CDR2 is SVGEGT.

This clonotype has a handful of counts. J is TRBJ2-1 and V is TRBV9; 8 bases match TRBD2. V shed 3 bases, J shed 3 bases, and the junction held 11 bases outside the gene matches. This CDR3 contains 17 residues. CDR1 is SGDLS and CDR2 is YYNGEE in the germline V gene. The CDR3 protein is CASSAFGRAGYYNEQFF. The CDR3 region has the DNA TGTGCCAGCAGCGCCTTCGGGAGGGCGGGCTACTACAATGAGCAGTTCTTC.

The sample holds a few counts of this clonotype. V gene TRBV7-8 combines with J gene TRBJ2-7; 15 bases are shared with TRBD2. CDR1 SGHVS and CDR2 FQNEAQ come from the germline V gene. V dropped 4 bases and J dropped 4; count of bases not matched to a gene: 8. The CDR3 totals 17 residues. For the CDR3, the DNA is TGTGCCAGCAGCTCACCAGGACTAGCGGGGGGGCAATACGAGCAGTACTTC. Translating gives CASSSPGLAGGQYEQYF.

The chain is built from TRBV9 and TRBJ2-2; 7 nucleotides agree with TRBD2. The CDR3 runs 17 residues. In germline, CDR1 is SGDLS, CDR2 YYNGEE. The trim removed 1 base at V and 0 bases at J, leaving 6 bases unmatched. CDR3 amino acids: CASSVSYREANTGELFF. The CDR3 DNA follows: TGTGCCAGCAGCGTATCGTACCGGGAGGCGAACACCGGGGAGCTGTTTTTT.

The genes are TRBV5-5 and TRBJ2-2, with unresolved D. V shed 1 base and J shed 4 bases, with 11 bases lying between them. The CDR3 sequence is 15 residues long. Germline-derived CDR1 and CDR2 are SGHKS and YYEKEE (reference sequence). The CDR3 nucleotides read TGTGCCAGCAGCTTGCTCGCCCGGAGCACCGGGGAGCTGTTTTTT. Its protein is CASSLLARSTGELFF.

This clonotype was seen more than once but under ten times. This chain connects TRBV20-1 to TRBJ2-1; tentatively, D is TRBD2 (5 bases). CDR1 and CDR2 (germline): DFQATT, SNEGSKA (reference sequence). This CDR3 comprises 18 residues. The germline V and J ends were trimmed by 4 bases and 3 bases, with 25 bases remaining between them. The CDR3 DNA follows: TGCAGTGCTATTGGTCTCTCTGGCAGCGGTGCACACTACAATGAGCAGTTCTTC. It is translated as CSAIGLSGSGAHYNEQFF.

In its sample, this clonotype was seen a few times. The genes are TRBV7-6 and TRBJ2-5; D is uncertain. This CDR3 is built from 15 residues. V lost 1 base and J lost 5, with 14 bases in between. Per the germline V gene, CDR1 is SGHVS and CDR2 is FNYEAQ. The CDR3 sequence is CASSLDYSSIETQYF. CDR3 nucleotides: TGTGCCAGCAGCTTAGATTATTCCTCCATCGAGACCCAGTACTTC.

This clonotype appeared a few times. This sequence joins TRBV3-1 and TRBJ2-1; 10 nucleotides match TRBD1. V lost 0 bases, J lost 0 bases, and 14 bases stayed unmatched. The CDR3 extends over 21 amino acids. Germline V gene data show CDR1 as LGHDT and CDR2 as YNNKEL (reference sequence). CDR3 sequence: CASSQEGWDRGLIGSYNEQFF. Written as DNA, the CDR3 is TGTGCCAGCAGCCAAGAGGGGTGGGACAGGGGCCTCATAGGCTCCTACAATGAGCAGTTCTTC.

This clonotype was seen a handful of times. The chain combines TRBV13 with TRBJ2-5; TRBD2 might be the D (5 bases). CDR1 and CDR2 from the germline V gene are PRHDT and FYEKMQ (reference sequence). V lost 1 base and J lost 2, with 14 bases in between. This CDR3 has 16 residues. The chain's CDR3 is CASSLAGRVGQETQYF. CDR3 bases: TGTGCCAGCAGCTTAGCCGGGCGGGTGGGGCAAGAGACCCAGTACTTC.

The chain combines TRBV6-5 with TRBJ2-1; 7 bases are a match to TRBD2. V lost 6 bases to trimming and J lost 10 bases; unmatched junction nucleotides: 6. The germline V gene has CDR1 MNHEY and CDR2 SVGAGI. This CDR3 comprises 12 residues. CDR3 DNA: TGTGCCAGCAGGGGTCCGGGACTAGAGCAGTTCTTC. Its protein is CASRGPGLEQFF.

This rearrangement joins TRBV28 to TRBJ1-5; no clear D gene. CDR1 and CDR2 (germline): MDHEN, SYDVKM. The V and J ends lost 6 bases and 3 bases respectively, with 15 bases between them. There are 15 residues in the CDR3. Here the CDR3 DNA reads TGTGCCAGCAGCCTGATACCCAACTCCAATCAGCCCCAGCATTTT. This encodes CASSLIPNSNQPQHF.

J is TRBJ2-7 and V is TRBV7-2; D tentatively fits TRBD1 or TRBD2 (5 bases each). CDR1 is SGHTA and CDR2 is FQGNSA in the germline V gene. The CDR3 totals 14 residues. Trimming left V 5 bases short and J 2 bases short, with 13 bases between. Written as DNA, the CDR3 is TGTGCCAGCAGCCCCTGGGGGAGCGCCTACGAGCAGTACTTC. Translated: CASSPWGSAYEQYF.

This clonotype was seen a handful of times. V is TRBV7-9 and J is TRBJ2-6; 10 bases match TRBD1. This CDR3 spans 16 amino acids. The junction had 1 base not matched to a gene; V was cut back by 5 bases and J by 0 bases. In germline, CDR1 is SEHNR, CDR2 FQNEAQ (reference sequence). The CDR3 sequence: CASSRTGGSGANVLTF. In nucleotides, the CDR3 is TGTGCCAGCAGCAGGACAGGGGGCTCTGGGGCCAACGTCCTGACTTTC.